The rows below give T cell receptor beta chains drawn from one sample of a study of cytomegalovirus exposure and HLA in healthy donors. The repertoire was sequenced with immunoSEQ multiplex PCR; TCRdb's copy has only in-frame clones and lacks some. The profile shows approximately 220,000 clones, over 80% of them singletons. Source material: PBMCs. These TCRs come from a woman under 40 in good health and CMV-seropositive. CDR3s include the opening cysteine and the closing phenylalanine or tryptophan. A D gene is named only where the DNA matches it firmly. The listing skips clone size in some rows; elsewhere it reads once, few, many or a size class.

clone size: -; V gene: TRBV5-1; D gene: -; J gene: TRBJ2-4; CDR3 DNA: TGCGCCAGTCGCATGGACATAGCCAAAAACATTCAGTACTTC; CDR3 protein: CASRMDIAKNIQYF
clone size: many; V gene: TRBV6-1; D gene: -; J gene: TRBJ1-5; CDR3 DNA: TGTGCCAGCAGTGCGGGACCGAATCAGCCCCAGCATTTT; CDR3 protein: CASSAGPNQPQHF
clone size: -; V gene: TRBV9; D gene: -; J gene: TRBJ2-2; CDR3 DNA: TGTGCCAGCAGCGTAGACGCCAGCACCGGGGAGCTGTTTTTT; CDR3 protein: CASSVDASTGELFF
clone size: -; V gene: TRBV14; D gene: -; J gene: TRBJ2-7; CDR3 DNA: TGTGCCAGCAGCCAAGATCCCTTAGACCCCACAAGTAACTACGAGCAGTACTTC; CDR3 protein: CASSQDPLDPTSNYEQYF
clone size: -; V gene: TRBV30; D gene: -; J gene: TRBJ1-3; CDR3 DNA: TGTGCCTGGAGTGTTGAAGCTGGAAACACCATATATTTT; CDR3 protein: CAWSVEAGNTIYF
clone size: -; V gene: TRBV7-9; D gene: -; J gene: TRBJ1-3; CDR3 DNA: TGTGCCAGCACCTCACGCGAACGCTCTGGAAACACCATATATTTT; CDR3 protein: CASTSRERSGNTIYF
clone size: -; V gene: TRBV10-3; D gene: TRBD2; J gene: TRBJ2-7; CDR3 DNA: TGTGCCATCAGTGAGGCCGGGACTACCAACTACGAGCAGTACTTC; CDR3 protein: CAISEAGTTNYEQYF
clone size: once; V gene: TRBV30; D gene: -; J gene: TRBJ2-4; CDR3 DNA: TGTGCCTGGGTATTTAAAAACATTCAGTACTTC; CDR3 protein: CAWVFKNIQYF
clone size: -; V gene: TRBV11-2; D gene: -; J gene: TRBJ1-2; CDR3 DNA: TGTGCCAGCAGCTTTTCAGGGCACTATGGCTACACCTTC; CDR3 protein: CASSFSGHYGYTF
clone size: -; V gene: TRBV10-1; D gene: TRBD2; J gene: TRBJ2-1; CDR3 DNA: TGCGCCAGCAGTGAGTCGCTAGCGGACAATGAGCAGTTCTTC; CDR3 protein: CASSESLADNEQFF
clone size: -; V gene: TRBV7-2; D gene: TRBD1; J gene: TRBJ2-1; CDR3 DNA: TGTGCCAGCAGCCTAAGGACAGGGGGCGCGGCCTACAATGAGCAGTTCTTC; CDR3 protein: CASSLRTGGAAYNEQFF
clone size: -; V gene: TRBV15; D gene: TRBD2; J gene: TRBJ2-1; CDR3 DNA: TGTGCCACCAGCAGAGAAGCGGGAGTGGGTGAGCAGTTCTTC; CDR3 protein: CATSREAGVGEQFF
clone size: -; V gene: TRBV27; D gene: -; J gene: TRBJ2-4; CDR3 DNA: TGTGCCAGCAGCCCTTATGGTAGCATGGCCAAAAACATTCAGTACTTC; CDR3 protein: CASSPYGSMAKNIQYF
clone size: -; V gene: TRBV30; D gene: -; J gene: TRBJ2-7; CDR3 DNA: TGTGCCTGGAGGGAGGGGACGGCCAGCGAGCAGTACTTC; CDR3 protein: CAWREGTASEQYF
clone size: -; V gene: TRBV7-6; D gene: -; J gene: TRBJ1-5; CDR3 DNA: TGTGCCAGCAGACTGGAAGACTCCCAGCATTTT; CDR3 protein: CASRLEDSQHF
clone size: -; V gene: TRBV30; D gene: TRBD1; J gene: TRBJ1-5; CDR3 DNA: TGTGCCTGGAGGGGACAGGGGGCCGGTCAGCCCCAGCATTTT; CDR3 protein: CAWRGQGAGQPQHF
clone size: -; V gene: TRBV28; D gene: -; J gene: TRBJ2-7; CDR3 DNA: TGTGCCAGCAGAACTAGCCAGGGGGTTCTCTACGAGCAGTACTTC; CDR3 protein: CASRTSQGVLYEQYF
clone size: -; V gene: TRBV5-1; D gene: TRBD2; J gene: TRBJ2-4; CDR3 DNA: TGCGCCAGCAGCTCGGGACTAGACAAGTACTTC; CDR3 protein: CASSSGLDKYF
clone size: -; V gene: TRBV30; D gene: -; J gene: TRBJ1-2; CDR3 DNA: TGTGCCTGGAGTTTGGCGATCAACTATGGCTACACCTTC; CDR3 protein: CAWSLAINYGYTF
clone size: few; V gene: TRBV10-3; D gene: TRBD1; J gene: TRBJ1-2; CDR3 DNA: TGTGCCATCAGTGACGACAGGGGGCTTGAAGACTACACCTTC; CDR3 protein: CAISDDRGLEDYTF
clone size: -; V gene: TRBV7-9; D gene: -; J gene: TRBJ1-2; CDR3 DNA: TGTGCCAGCAGCCCACCTCGGGACGGCTTTAACTATGGCTACACCTTC; CDR3 protein: CASSPPRDGFNYGYTF
clone size: -; V gene: TRBV18; D gene: -; J gene: TRBJ2-2; CDR3 DNA: TGTGCCAGCTCACCACCCACTAGGGCCGGGGAGCTGTTTTTT; CDR3 protein: CASSPPTRAGELFF
clone size: -; V gene: TRBV2; D gene: -; J gene: TRBJ2-1; CDR3 DNA: TGTGCCAGCTCGTTTCGCGGAGGCCTCAATGAGCAGTTCTTC; CDR3 protein: CASSFRGGLNEQFF
clone size: -; V gene: TRBV6-6; D gene: TRBD1; J gene: TRBJ2-5; CDR3 DNA: TGTGCCAGCAGTTATCAGGGACAGGTCCAAGAGACCCAGTACTTC; CDR3 protein: CASSYQGQVQETQYF
clone size: -; V gene: TRBV30; D gene: -; J gene: TRBJ1-5; CDR3 DNA: TGTGCCTGGAGCGGGGGTAGCAATCAGCCCCAGCATTTT; CDR3 protein: CAWSGGSNQPQHF
clone size: -; V gene: TRBV9; D gene: TRBD2; J gene: TRBJ2-7; CDR3 DNA: TGTGCCAGCAGCAATGGACTAGCGGGTGCAGACCCTCGGGAGCAGTACTTC; CDR3 protein: CASSNGLAGADPREQYF
clone size: once; V gene: TRBV6-4; D gene: TRBD1; J gene: TRBJ2-2; CDR3 DNA: TGTGCCAGCAGCAAAGGACAGGGGGACACCGGGGAGCTGTTTTTT; CDR3 protein: CASSKGQGDTGELFF
clone size: -; V gene: TRBV5-4; D gene: TRBD1; J gene: TRBJ1-2; CDR3 DNA: TGTGCCAGCACCAAGGACAGGGACTATGGCTACACCTTC; CDR3 protein: CASTKDRDYGYTF
clone size: -; V gene: TRBV29-1; D gene: -; J gene: TRBJ1-1; CDR3 DNA: TGCAGCGTTGAGGTTCCCCACAGAATGAACACTGAAGCTTTCTTT; CDR3 protein: CSVEVPHRMNTEAFF
clone size: -; V gene: TRBV11-1; D gene: -; J gene: TRBJ2-2; CDR3 DNA: TGTGCCAGCAGCCAAATGGGGGCGTCTAATAACATCGGGGAGCTGTTTTTT; CDR3 protein: CASSQMGASNNIGELFF
clone size: -; V gene: TRBV9; D gene: -; J gene: TRBJ2-1; CDR3 DNA: TGTGCCAGCAGCGTATACGACGGATACAATGAGCAGTTCTTC; CDR3 protein: CASSVYDGYNEQFF
clone size: -; V gene: TRBV30; D gene: -; J gene: TRBJ2-3; CDR3 DNA: TGTGCCTGGAGAGCGTATACAGATACGCAGTATTTT; CDR3 protein: CAWRAYTDTQYF
clone size: few; V gene: TRBV5-1; D gene: -; J gene: TRBJ2-6; CDR3 DNA: TGCGCCAGCAGCTTTGGGGGCTTCGGGGCCAACGTCCTGACTTTC; CDR3 protein: CASSFGGFGANVLTF
clone size: -; V gene: TRBV7-8; D gene: -; J gene: TRBJ2-7; CDR3 DNA: TGTGCCAGCAGCTCCGGGACCGAGGACTACGAGCAGTACTTC; CDR3 protein: CASSSGTEDYEQYF
clone size: -; V gene: TRBV28; D gene: -; J gene: TRBJ2-7; CDR3 DNA: TGTGCCAGCAGTTTAGGACCCAGGGCGTACTACGAGCAGTACTTC; CDR3 protein: CASSLGPRAYYEQYF
clone size: -; V gene: TRBV27; D gene: -; J gene: TRBJ1-2; CDR3 DNA: TGTGCCAGCAGCCCCCAGGCGGGGCGCGCTTCCAGGGGCTACACCTTC; CDR3 protein: CASSPQAGRASRGYTF
clone size: -; V gene: TRBV6-1; D gene: -; J gene: TRBJ2-1; CDR3 DNA: TGTGCCAGCAGTGTATGGGATGAGCAGTTCTTC; CDR3 protein: CASSVWDEQFF
clone size: once; V gene: TRBV11-2; D gene: -; J gene: TRBJ2-3; CDR3 DNA: TGTGCCAGCAGCTTAGGGGGCACAGATACGCAGTATTTT; CDR3 protein: CASSLGGTDTQYF
clone size: -; V gene: TRBV9; D gene: TRBD2; J gene: TRBJ2-5; CDR3 DNA: TGTGCCAGCAGCTTTAGCGGGACGTACCAAGAGACCCAGTACTTC; CDR3 protein: CASSFSGTYQETQYF
clone size: -; V gene: TRBV29-1; D gene: TRBD1; J gene: TRBJ1-1; CDR3 DNA: TGCAGCGTCCCGGACAGGGGAGGTTTGGCTTTCTTT; CDR3 protein: CSVPDRGGLAFF
clone size: -; V gene: TRBV5-1; D gene: TRBD2; J gene: TRBJ2-7; CDR3 DNA: TGCGCCAGCAGCTTGGCCAGCGGGAGAGTAAACGAGCAGTACTTC; CDR3 protein: CASSLASGRVNEQYF
clone size: few; V gene: TRBV2; D gene: -; J gene: TRBJ1-2; CDR3 DNA: TGTGCCACCAGGAGGGGGAACTATGGCTACACCTTC; CDR3 protein: CATRRGNYGYTF
clone size: -; V gene: TRBV28; D gene: -; J gene: TRBJ1-1; CDR3 DNA: TGTGCCAGCAGACTAGACAGTTTGACTGAAGCTTTCTTT; CDR3 protein: CASRLDSLTEAFF
clone size: -; V gene: TRBV28; D gene: TRBD1; J gene: TRBJ2-7; CDR3 DNA: TGTGCCATCGGCAGGGGGACGTCGGACGAGCAGTACTTC; CDR3 protein: CAIGRGTSDEQYF
clone size: few; V gene: TRBV6-1; D gene: -; J gene: TRBJ2-7; CDR3 DNA: TGTGCCAGCAGTGAAGATGCGGGACAGAGTTACGAGCAGTACTTC; CDR3 protein: CASSEDAGQSYEQYF
clone size: -; V gene: TRBV29-1; D gene: -; J gene: TRBJ2-5; CDR3 DNA: TGCAGCGTTGGAATCGGGCAAGAGACCCAGTACTTC; CDR3 protein: CSVGIGQETQYF
clone size: -; V gene: TRBV5-1; D gene: TRBD2; J gene: TRBJ2-5; CDR3 DNA: TGCGCCAGCAGCTTTGGACTAGCGGGAGCAGAGACCCAGTACTTC; CDR3 protein: CASSFGLAGAETQYF